This T cell receptor (beta chain) was recorded in a study of T cell responses to AZD1222 COVID-19 vaccine. Looking at the study overall: Some second doses came at about 4 weeks and others at about 12 weeks; these were pooled.

Study findings and constraints: There were repertoire samples only from the period after the peak T cell response. Clonal diversity may have been underestimated in mostly white British donors. Vaccine-associated CD4 TCRs ranged over spike, dominating at 160-218 and 743-854.

Sequencing used immunoSEQ multiplex PCR; TCRdb keeps in-frame clones, though not all of them. The repertoire holds about 140,000 clones, 80% to 95% seen once, with around 1.8% in the top ten. Points on this clone: Its antigen remains unknown.

CDR3 length: 14 amino acids. V gave up 5 bases and J gave up 0 bases, with 7 bases separating them. Germline CDR1 reads SNHLY; CDR2 reads FYNNEI. The clonotype was recovered from an adult in good health. Here the sequenced sample was peripheral blood, taken on day 0 of AZD1222 vaccination. V gene TRBV2 combines with J gene TRBJ2-2, with TRBD2 as a possible D gene (5 bases). The chain's CDR3 is CASSSSTNTGELFF. The CDR3 nucleotides read TGTGCCAGCAGTTCTAGCACGAACACCGGGGAGCTGTTTTTT.